A selection of T cell receptor beta chains follows, all from one sample in a study of T-cell reconstitution after alpha-beta-depleted transplantation in children. One entry per CDR3 protein, called by TCRdb with MiXCR from the PCR reads. The table has about 610,000 distinct CDR3 sequences, roughly a tenth seen once. The material sequenced was PBMCs from the stem cell graft donor, taken from the stem cell graft. The receptors stem from a human donor who donated a stem cell graft to a child with acute myeloid leukemia. Both conserved end residues are part of each CDR3. A D gene is named only where the DNA matches it firmly. A clone size is listed for some rows: how often the clone was seen (once, few, many), or a class if it is expanded.

clone_size,d_call,j_call,v_call,cdr3_nt,cdr3_aa
-,TRBD1,TRBJ1-5,TRBV19,TGTGCCAGTAGTATTAGTGGACAGGTCAGAGTCAGCCAGCCCCAGCATTTT,CASSISGQVRVSQPQHF
many,TRBD2,TRBJ2-3,TRBV7-6,TGTGCCAGCAGCCTATGGGGGGGGGATACGCAGTATTTT,CASSLWGGDTQYF
many,TRBD2,TRBJ2-2,TRBV29-1,TGCAGCGTTGCGCGACTAGCGGGGAACACCGGGGAGCTGTTTTTT,CSVARLAGNTGELFF
-,TRBD1,TRBJ2-1,TRBV6-2/TRBV6-3,TGTGCCAGCAAACCAGGACAGGGACAAAGGGAGCAGTTCTTC,CASKPGQGQREQFF
-,-,TRBJ1-5,TRBV7-2,TGTGCCAGCAGCCGGGAGTACCAGCCCCAGCATTTT,CASSREYQPQHF
-,TRBD2,TRBJ2-3,TRBV15,TGTGCCACCAGCAGAGCGGGGGGAACCGGCACAGATACGCAGTATTTT,CATSRAGGTGTDTQYF
many,-,TRBJ2-7,TRBV29-1,TGCAGCGTCCAGACTAGGCTCTACGAGCAGTACTTC,CSVQTRLYEQYF
many,-,TRBJ2-4,TRBV5-1,TGCGCCAGCAGCTTAGGATACGCCAAAAACATTCAGTACTTC,CASSLGYAKNIQYF
many,-,TRBJ1-3,TRBV6-5,TGTGCCAGCAGACTCGTCGCAGGGGCTGGAAACACCATATATTTT,CASRLVAGAGNTIYF
few,-,TRBJ2-3,TRBV29-1,TGCAGCGTTGAAGGCGGGGACTTTCCCGTGCGGGATACGCAGTATTTT,CSVEGGDFPVRDTQYF
few,TRBD2,TRBJ2-1,TRBV7-2,TGTGCCAGCAGCCAGGGGCGGCCTAGCGGGACGAATGAGCAGTTCTTC,CASSQGRPSGTNEQFF
many,-,TRBJ1-1,TRBV7-2,TGTGCCAGCAGCTTATACAGGGAGACTGAAGCTTTCTTT,CASSLYRETEAFF
few,-,TRBJ2-1,TRBV19,TGTGCCAGTAGTGCCAAGGGTGGGGTTGAGCAGTTCTTC,CASSAKGGVEQFF
-,-,TRBJ1-4,TRBV7-9,TGTGCCAGCAGCTCGACTGTGAATGAAAAACTGTTTTTT,CASSSTVNEKLFF
-,TRBD1,TRBJ1-1,TRBV20-1,TGCAGTGCTAGAGACAGGGGGCAATGGACTGAAGCTTTCTTT,CSARDRGQWTEAFF
many,-,TRBJ2-1,TRBV20-1,TGCAGTGCTAGAGTCACTGCCTTCAATGAGCAGTTCTTC,CSARVTAFNEQFF
-,-,TRBJ2-7,TRBV6-1,TGTGCCAGCAGTAGGGGGACTTTTCAAACCTACGAGCAGTACTTC,CASSRGTFQTYEQYF
few,TRBD1,TRBJ2-1,TRBV14,TGTGCCAGCAGCCTAGAGGGACAGCCGTCGTATAGTCCGTTCTTC,CASSLEGQPSYSPFF
-,-,TRBJ2-1,TRBV30,TGTGCCTGGGCTAGCTACAATGAGCAGTTCTTC,CAWASYNEQFF
many,TRBD1,TRBJ2-7,TRBV10-3,TGTGCCATCAGTGAGACAGGGGGTCCCAACGAGCAGTACTTC,CAISETGGPNEQYF
-,-,TRBJ1-2,TRBV4-3,TGCGCCAGCAGCCAAGATTTAACCTATGGCTACACCTTC,CASSQDLTYGYTF
few,-,TRBJ2-3,TRBV29-1,TGCAGCGTTGAGGGTACTAGCCGGGGGACAGATACGCAGTATTTT,CSVEGTSRGTDTQYF
-,TRBD2,TRBJ2-1,TRBV24-1,TGTGCCACCGGGGACGGGAGGGGCTCCTACAATGAGCAGTTCTTC,CATGDGRGSYNEQFF
-,TRBD2,TRBJ2-3,TRBV14,TGTGCCAGCAGCCAGGGCCGGGACTACCTATTCACAGATACGCAGTATTTT,CASSQGRDYLFTDTQYF
-,TRBD2,TRBJ2-1,TRBV3-1,TGTGCCAGCAGCCAAGAGCGAGGACTAGCGTTCTTC,CASSQERGLAFF
few,TRBD1,TRBJ1-1,TRBV7-2,TGTGCCAGCAGCCCTCACAGGGGGACCAACACTGAAGCTTTCTTT,CASSPHRGTNTEAFF
-,-,TRBJ2-1,TRBV2,TGTGCCGGAGAAGGGACCGCTTCATACAATGAGCAGTTCTTC,CAGEGTASYNEQFF
-,-,TRBJ1-2,TRBV28,TGTGCCAGCAGCCGGACGGGGGCTGGCTATGGCTACACCTTC,CASSRTGAGYGYTF
-,TRBD1,TRBJ2-7,TRBV20-1,TGCAGTGCTAGAAGTACTCAGGGACAGGGAAACTTC,CSARSTQGQGNF
few,TRBD2,TRBJ2-3,TRBV9,TGTGCCAGCAACAAAAACCCGGGGGGGAGCACAGATACGCAGTATTTT,CASNKNPGGSTDTQYF
few,TRBD2,TRBJ2-1,TRBV20-1,TGCAGTGCTGATAGCGGGAGTCCCTACAATGAGCAGTTCTTC,CSADSGSPYNEQFF
few,-,TRBJ2-2,TRBV12-3/TRBV12-4,TGTGCCAGCAAACCCAAGAACACCGGGGAGCTGTTTTTT,CASKPKNTGELFF
many,TRBD1,TRBJ1-1,TRBV20-1,TGCAGTGCTAGAGTGCGAGGAGGGGGCGACAAGGCTTTCTTT,CSARVRGGGDKAFF
many,-,TRBJ2-4,TRBV19,TGTGCCAGTAGTCTACAAACCAAAAACATTCAGTACTTC,CASSLQTKNIQYF
-,-,TRBJ1-2,TRBV11-2,TGTGCCAGCAGCTTATGGGCCAGCAAGGGAGGCTACACCTTC,CASSLWASKGGYTF
few,-,TRBJ2-7,TRBV3-1,TGTGCCAGCAGCCGCAACTCGGTGCCCTCCTACGAGCAGTACTTC,CASSRNSVPSYEQYF
few,-,TRBJ2-7,TRBV28,TGTGCCAGCAGACCCCGGGGCAGGGAGGACGAGCAGTACTTC,CASRPRGREDEQYF
-,-,TRBJ2-2,TRBV30,TGTGCCTGGAGTAGGGGAGCCGGGGAGCTGTTTTTT,CAWSRGAGELFF
few,-,TRBJ2-2,TRBV4-3,TGCGCCAGCAGCCAAGATACCCCCACTAGTGCCGGGGAGCTGTTTTTT,CASSQDTPTSAGELFF
-,TRBD1,TRBJ2-1,TRBV7-6,TGTGCCAGCAGCTGGACAGGGGAAGGAAATGAGCAGTTCTTC,CASSWTGEGNEQFF
-,TRBD1,TRBJ2-5,TRBV15,TGTGCCACCAGCAGCGTCCACAGGGGGCTCACGCAAGAGACCCAGTACTTC,CATSSVHRGLTQETQYF
many,TRBD2,TRBJ2-5,TRBV20-1,TGCAGTGCTAGTGGGGGAGGGCTAGAGACCCAGTACTTC,CSASGGGLETQYF
many,-,TRBJ2-1,TRBV27,TGTGCCAGCACCGAGGGTCATGAGCAGTTCTTC,CASTEGHEQFF
few,TRBD1,TRBJ2-2,TRBV7-3,TGTGCCAGCAGCCTGGGGGACAGGCGAACCGGGGAGCTGTTTTTT,CASSLGDRRTGELFF
few,TRBD2,TRBJ2-1,TRBV7-9,TGTGCCAGCAGCTTATCTTGGCGGGAGGGTAGGAATGAGCAGTTCTTC,CASSLSWREGRNEQFF